The source of this TCR beta chain is a study of beta chain features in type 1 diabetes. This clone was seen a handful of times. Its antigen remains unknown. Study-wide results and caveats: Healthy donors had naive, central memory and Treg TCRB repertoires that appeared less similar than those seen among patients.

Of the isolated RNA, all was reverse transcribed, and so the sequenced material was expressed TCRB transcripts. Profiling relied on immunoSEQ multiplex PCR, and the TCRdb table lists in-frame clones only, not all of them. The data show a few hundred thousand clones, 8% to 13% seen once. In germline, CDR1 is MNHEY, CDR2 SVGAGI. This CDR3 is built from 14 residues. V dropped 6 bases and J dropped 2; count of bases not matched to a gene: 5. The material sequenced was naive CD4+ T cells from blood. This clonotype was obtained from a woman aged 25 to 39 in good health. V is TRBV6-5 and J is TRBJ1-2; 8 nucleotides line up with TRBD1. The CDR3, as DNA: TGTGCCAGCAGGGGAACAGGGGGGAACTATGGCTACACCTTC. It is translated as CASRGTGGNYGYTF.